These 14 T cell receptor beta chains were all obtained from the same sample, sequenced in a study of OX40 agonist ivuxolimab in advanced cancers. Some clones are missing from TCRdb's copy, which holds only in-frame ones; the method was immunoSEQ multiplex PCR. The data show roughly 70,000 clones, 85% seen once. The material sequenced was CD4+ or CD8+ T cells sorted from blood, taken in a trial of the OX40 agonist ivuxolimab. Every receptor here comes from an adult with an advanced solid tumor such as melanoma, head and neck, liver or kidney cancer.

A word on this clone: This may be a read error: a much more frequent sequence differs by one nucleotide. The chain is built from TRBV11-3 and TRBJ2-5; D is undetermined. CDR3 length equals 11 residues. The V gene lost 3 bases and the J gene lost 5 bases, with 4 bases spanning the gap. Germline CDR1 and CDR2: SGHNT and YENEEA. The CDR3 is CASSFGETQYF. As DNA, the CDR3 is TGTGCCAGCAGCTTCGGGGAGACCCAGTACTTC.

V usage is TRBV6-5 and J usage is TRBJ2-1; D gene ambiguous. Per germline, CDR1 MNHEY and CDR2 SVGAGI. This CDR3 spans 14 amino acids. Trimming removed 10 bases at V and 5 bases at J, with 18 bases between. CDR3 amino acids: CATRRDGGNNEQFF. CDR3 bases: TGTGCCACCCGGCGTGACGGCGGCAACAATGAGCAGTTCTTC.

This clone showed up just a few times. V usage is TRBV5-5 and J usage is TRBJ1-1; tentatively, D is TRBD1 (5 bases). Between the trimmed V and J ends, which lost 0 bases and 0 bases, there was a span of 12 bases. Germline lookup yields CDR1 SGHKS and CDR2 YYEKEE (reference sequence). The CDR3 is made up of 16 amino acids. The CDR3 DNA reads as TGTGCCAGCAGCTTGGCCCCGGGAGGGGTGAACACTGAAGCTTTCTTT. Amino acids: CASSLAPGGVNTEAFF.

The CDR3 sequence is CASSIEGRGAGEQYF. Here the CDR3 DNA reads TGCGCCAGCAGCATCGAAGGGAGGGGAGCGGGGGAGCAGTACTTC. The V call is TRBV5-1, the J call TRBJ2-7, with 7 bases that match TRBD2. V lost 4 bases to trimming and J lost 7 bases; unmatched junction nucleotides: 14. Germline CDR1 SGHRS, CDR2 YFSETQ. The CDR3 loop spans 15 amino acids.

This clone came up once. The genes are TRBV6-5 and TRBJ1-4; D ambiguous. The V and J ends lost 0 bases and 8 bases respectively, with 7 bases between them. The CDR3 loop spans 13 amino acids. Looked up from germline, CDR1 is MNHEY and CDR2 is SVGAGI. CDR3: CASSYSSGEKLFF. The CDR3 nucleotides read TGTGCCAGCAGTTACTCGAGCGGGGAAAAACTGTTTTTT.

The chain's CDR3 is CASSVLGPGDTQYF. As DNA, the CDR3 is TGCGCCAGCAGCGTACTAGGCCCGGGAGATACGCAGTATTTT. V usage is TRBV5-1 and J usage is TRBJ2-3, with D possibly TRBD2 on 5 matching bases. V gave up 4 bases and J gave up 5 bases, with 14 bases separating them. CDR1 is SGHRS and CDR2 is YFSETQ in the germline V gene. CDR3 length equals 14 residues.

This CDR3 is CASSFASGVGRLFF. The DNA of the CDR3 is TGTGCCAGCAGTTTCGCCAGCGGAGTTGGGAGGCTGTTTTTT. This chain connects TRBV27 to TRBJ2-2; TRBD2 is a possible D gene (5 bases). CDR3 length: 14 residues. Germline values: CDR1 MNHEY, CDR2 SMNVEV (reference sequence). V was shortened by 3 bases and J by 13 bases, with 18 bases between the two germline ends.

A word on this clone: Other DNA sequences in the sample encode the same CDR3. This sequence joins TRBV30 and TRBJ1-1; D unresolved. From germline, CDR1 is GTSNPN and CDR2 SVGIG (reference sequence). Trimming stripped 1 base from V and 8 bases from J, with 14 bases between. CDR3 length: 13 residues. CDR3 loop: CAWSGRSPLEAFF. The CDR3 DNA reads as TGTGCCTGGAGTGGGCGGTCGCCGTTAGAAGCTTTCTTT. Looking up the rest from reference TRBV30 and TRBJ1-1 gives the full variable domain: SQTIHQWPATLVQPVGSPLSLECTVEGTSNPNLYWYRQAAGRGLQLLFYSVGIGQISSEVPQNLSASRPQDRQFILSSKKLLLSDSGFYLCAWSGRSPLEAFFGQGTRLTVV.

The CDR3 reads CASSLTSGHGETQYF. The CDR3 DNA sequence: TGCGCCAGCAGCTTGACCTCCGGACACGGAGAGACCCAGTACTTC. V and J are TRBV5-1 and TRBJ2-5, with a tentative D call TRBD1 (5 bases). The CDR3 contains 15 residues. V gave up 1 base and J gave up 4 bases, with 14 bases separating them. CDR1 is SGHRS and CDR2 is YFSETQ in the germline V gene.

This clone was picked up one time. This chain uses TRBV7-9 with TRBJ2-5, with D tentatively TRBD1 or TRBD2 (7 bases each). The length of the CDR3 is 15 residues. Looked up from germline, CDR1 is SEHNR and CDR2 is FQNEAQ (reference sequence). V lost 7 bases and J 0 bases, leaving 15 bases between the germline ends. The CDR3 DNA sequence: TGTGCCAGCACCGCGGCAGGGGGGGACCAAGAGACCCAGTACTTC. Translating it yields CASTAAGGDQETQYF.

The J gene is TRBJ2-5, the V gene TRBV29-1; D tentatively fits TRBD1 or TRBD2 (5 bases each). CDR1 is SQVTM, CDR2 ANQGSEA, per germline. CDR3 length equals 10 residues. V dropped 7 bases and J dropped 4 bases, with 7 bases sitting between them. The chain's CDR3 is CSGGRETQYF. The CDR3 nucleotides are TGCAGCGGGGGGAGAGAGACCCAGTACTTC.

The CDR3 region is CASSPDRGVDGYTF. CDR3 bases: TGTGCCAGCAGCCCGGACAGGGGGGTGGACGGCTACACCTTC. The chain uses TRBV6-1 and TRBJ1-2; 10 bases are shared with TRBD1. V was clipped by 6 bases and J by 8 bases; unmatched bases: 9. Germline CDR1 is MNHNS and CDR2 is SASEGT. This CDR3 is built from 14 residues.

The gene calls are TRBV6-1 and TRBJ1-1, with 7 bases matching TRBD1. CDR1 and CDR2 (germline): MNHNS, SASEGT. Germline trimming cut 4 bases from V and 7 bases from J; bases unmatched to any gene: 15. The CDR3 runs to 16 residues. CDR3 protein: CASSGGTANPPFEAFF. The CDR3 coding sequence is TGTGCCAGCAGTGGTGGGACAGCAAATCCCCCCTTTGAAGCTTTCTTT.

The genes are TRBV19 and TRBJ2-3; unclear D gene. CDR3 length equals 14 residues. Germline CDR1 LNHDA, CDR2 SQIVND (reference sequence). V was shortened by 5 bases and J by 0 bases, with 9 bases between the two germline ends. The CDR3 spells CASSPTTSTDTQYF. CDR3 nucleotides: TGTGCCAGTAGTCCAACTACTAGCACAGATACGCAGTATTTT.